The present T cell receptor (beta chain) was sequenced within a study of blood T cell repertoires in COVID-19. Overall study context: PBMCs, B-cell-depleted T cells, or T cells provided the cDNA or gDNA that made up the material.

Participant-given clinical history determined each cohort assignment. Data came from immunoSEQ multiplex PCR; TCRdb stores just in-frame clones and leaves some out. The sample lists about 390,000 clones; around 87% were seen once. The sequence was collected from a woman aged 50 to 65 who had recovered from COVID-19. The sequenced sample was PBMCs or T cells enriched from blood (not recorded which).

CDR3: CASSQDEGLGNTIYF. The CDR3 region has the DNA TGCGCCAGCAGCCAAGACGAGGGTTTAGGAAACACCATATATTTT. The chain carries TRBV4-3 and TRBJ1-3, with D uncertain. The germline V gene has CDR1 LGHNA and CDR2 YSLEER. The CDR3 covers 15 residues. Deletions cut 0 bases from V and 4 bases from J, with 10 bases between.